The entry that follows covers one TCR beta chain sequence. Its antigen target is currently unknown. Qualities for individual bases were not recorded, and no much larger clone is one base off. This entry belongs to a study of OX40 agonist ivuxolimab in advanced cancers. A note on the overall study: Ivuxolimab was a fully human IgG2 agonistic monoclonal antibody targeting the costimulatory receptor OX40 (CD134). Intravenous ivuxolimab was administered to patients every 2 weeks at six dose levels: 0.01, 0.1, 0.3, 1.5, 3 and 10 mg/kg. Of the approximately 54 patients in dose escalation, about 20 had hepatocellular carcinoma, about 15 had melanoma, 9 had renal cell carcinoma and 9 had head and neck cancer. In the dose-escalation cohort, nearly 85% of patients were male, and the mean age was approximately 60 years with a range of roughly 20 to 85. Partial responses occurred in three dose-escalation patients: two with cutaneous melanoma and one with hepatocellular carcinoma. The monotherapy dose-escalation portion (N ≈ 50 patients) of the phase I ivuxolimab trial is reported in the paper. Peripheral TCRbeta sequencing was intended to test whether TCR sequence diversity was altered and clonal T-cell expansion was caused by ivuxolimab. Patients were allowed to have had prior anti-PD-1, anti-PD-L1 or anti-CTLA-4 therapy, and approximately 40% of the dose-escalation patients had previously received checkpoint inhibitors. What the work shows at the level of the full study, not this receptor alone: In the 0.1-3.0 mg/kg groups, partial responders were among the patients with the lowest normalized peripheral clonal expansion, particularly in CD8+ T cells. At doses of 0.1 to 3.0 mg/kg, clonal expansion of both CD4+ and CD8+ T cells in blood was seen between baseline and week 6. Which antigens the clonally expanded peripheral T cells were specific for was not determined. Low levels of normalized T-cell clonal expansion were also seen in some patients who did not respond. On average, CD8+ T cells showed more expanded clones than CD4+ T cells after ivuxolimab.

V lost 1 base and J lost 6 bases; the stretch between them is 10 bases long. CDR1 and CDR2 are drawn from the germline V gene: SGHVS, FQNEAQ. Taken from cysteine to phenylalanine, the CDR3 has 15 residues. The sequence is cut down to CDR3 DNA, 45 bases in frame from base 1. To sequence the TCRbeta CDR3 region, genomic DNA was isolated from the sorted cells. The immunoSEQ Assay was used to sequence the TCRbeta CDR3 regions. TCRdb took over this immuneACCESS table, retaining in-frame rearrangements with V and J assigned. Such tables are incomplete; in checked studies, under half of the missing clones stem from an unresolved V gene, and the remainder is unexplained. Recorded for this sample are approximately 49,000 clones; about four fifths of them occurred a single time. The ten biggest clones cover 1.1% of the sample. Patients with autoimmune disease history or receiving systemic immunosuppression were excluded from the trial. Peripheral blood for TCR sequencing was collected from all dose cohorts at baseline, on cycle 4 day 1, and on cycle 7 day 1. The samples were taken from a phase I, first-in-human, multicenter, open-label dose-escalation trial of ivuxolimab. Adults with locally advanced or metastatic head and neck squamous cell, hepatocellular, melanoma or renal cell carcinoma were enrolled in the trial. Before TCR sequencing, CD4+ and CD8+ T cells were separately sorted from peripheral blood.

The receptor comes from an adult with an advanced solid tumor such as melanoma, head and neck, liver or kidney cancer. The source was CD4+ or CD8+ T cells sorted from blood, collected in a trial of the OX40 agonist ivuxolimab. The chain is assembled from TRBV7-8 and TRBJ1-6; the D gene cannot be named for sure. The CDR3 sequence is CASSLEGFRNSPLHF. The DNA is TGTGCCAGCAGCTTAGAGGGATTCCGTAATTCACCCCTCCACTTT. The entire variable domain, with the stretches around the CDR3 drawn from the reference TRBV7-8 and TRBJ1-6 proteins, is GAGVSQSPRYKVAKRGQDVALRCDPISGHVSLFWYQQALGQGPEFLTYFQNEAQLDKSGLPSDRFFAERPEGSVSTLKIQRTQQEDSAVYLCASSLEGFRNSPLHFGNGTRLTVT.